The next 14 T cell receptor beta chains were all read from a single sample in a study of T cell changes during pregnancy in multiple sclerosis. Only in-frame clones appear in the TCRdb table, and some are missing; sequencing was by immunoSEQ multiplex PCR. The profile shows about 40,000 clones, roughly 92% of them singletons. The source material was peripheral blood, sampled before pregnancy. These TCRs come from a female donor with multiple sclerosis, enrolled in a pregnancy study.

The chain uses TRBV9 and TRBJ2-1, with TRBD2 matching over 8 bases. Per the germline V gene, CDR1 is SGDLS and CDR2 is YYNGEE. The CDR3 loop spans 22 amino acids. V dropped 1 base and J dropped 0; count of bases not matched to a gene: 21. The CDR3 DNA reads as TGTGCCAGCAGCGTAAGCACCCAAAGCGGGAGCTATGGGCGTAGCTCCTACAATGAGCAGTTCTTC. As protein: CASSVSTQSGSYGRSSYNEQFF.

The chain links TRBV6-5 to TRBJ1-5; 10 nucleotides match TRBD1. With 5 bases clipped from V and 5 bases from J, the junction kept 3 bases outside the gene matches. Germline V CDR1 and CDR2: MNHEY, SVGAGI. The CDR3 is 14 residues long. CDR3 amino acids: CASSPDRGYQPQHF. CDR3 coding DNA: TGTGCCAGCAGTCCGGACAGGGGGTATCAGCCCCAGCATTTT.

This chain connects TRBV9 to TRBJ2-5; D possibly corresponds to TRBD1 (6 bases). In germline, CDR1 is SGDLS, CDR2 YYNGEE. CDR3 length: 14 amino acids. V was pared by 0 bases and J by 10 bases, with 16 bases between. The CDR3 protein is CASSVGDTGSDQYF. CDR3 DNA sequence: TGTGCCAGCAGCGTAGGGGACACGGGGTCGGACCAGTACTTC.

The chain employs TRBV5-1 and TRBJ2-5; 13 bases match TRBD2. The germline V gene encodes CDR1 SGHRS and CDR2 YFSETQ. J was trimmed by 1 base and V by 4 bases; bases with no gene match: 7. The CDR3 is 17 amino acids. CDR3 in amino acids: CASSPTSGRAGQETQYF. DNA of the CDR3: TGCGCCAGCAGCCCCACTAGCGGGAGGGCCGGCCAAGAGACCCAGTACTTC.

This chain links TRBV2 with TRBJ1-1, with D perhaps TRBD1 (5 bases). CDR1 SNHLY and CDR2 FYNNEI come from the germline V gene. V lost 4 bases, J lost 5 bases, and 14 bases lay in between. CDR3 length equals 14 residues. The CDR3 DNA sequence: TGTGCCAGCAGTGTACTCCAAGGGGTAACTGAAGCTTTCTTT. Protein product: CASSVLQGVTEAFF.

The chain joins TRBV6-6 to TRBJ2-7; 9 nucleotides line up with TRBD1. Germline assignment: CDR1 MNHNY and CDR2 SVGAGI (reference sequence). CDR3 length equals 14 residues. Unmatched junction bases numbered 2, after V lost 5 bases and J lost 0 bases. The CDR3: CASSAGQGSYEQYF. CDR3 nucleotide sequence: TGTGCCAGCAGTGCGGGACAGGGCTCCTACGAGCAGTACTTC.

CDR3 nucleotide sequence: TGTGCCAGCAGAGCAGGGGGCTCGGGCAAAAACATTCAGTACTTC. It specifies CASRAGGSGKNIQYF. This sequence joins TRBV2 and TRBJ2-4; 8 positions agree with TRBD1. CDR1 is SNHLY and CDR2 is FYNNEI in the germline V gene. The CDR3 covers 15 residues. The V segment lost 6 bases and the J segment 3 bases; nucleotides outside the gene matches: 7.

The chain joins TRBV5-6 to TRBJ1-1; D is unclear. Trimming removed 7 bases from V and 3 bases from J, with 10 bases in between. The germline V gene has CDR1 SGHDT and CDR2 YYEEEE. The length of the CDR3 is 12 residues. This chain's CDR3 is CASGRRYTEAFF. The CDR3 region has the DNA TGTGCCAGCGGCCGCAGGTACACTGAAGCTTTCTTT.

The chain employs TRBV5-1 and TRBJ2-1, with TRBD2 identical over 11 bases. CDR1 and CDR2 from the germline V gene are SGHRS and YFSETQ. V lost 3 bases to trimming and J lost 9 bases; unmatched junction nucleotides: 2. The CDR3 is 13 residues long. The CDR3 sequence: CASSSGTSGEQFF. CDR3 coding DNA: TGCGCCAGCAGCTCCGGGACTAGCGGTGAGCAGTTCTTC.

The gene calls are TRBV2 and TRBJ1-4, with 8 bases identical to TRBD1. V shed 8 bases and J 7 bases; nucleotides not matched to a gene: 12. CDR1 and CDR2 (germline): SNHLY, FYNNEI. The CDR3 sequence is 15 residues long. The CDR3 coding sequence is TGTGCCAGCGGCCGGGAATCAGGGGGCCGTGAAAAACTGTTTTTT. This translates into CASGRESGGREKLFF.

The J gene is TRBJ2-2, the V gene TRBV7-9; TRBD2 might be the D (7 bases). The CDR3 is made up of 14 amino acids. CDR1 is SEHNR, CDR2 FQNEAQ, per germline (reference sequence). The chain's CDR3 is CAGRQAGASGELFF. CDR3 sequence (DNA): TGTGCGGGGCGTCAGGCGGGGGCCTCCGGGGAGCTGTTTTTT.

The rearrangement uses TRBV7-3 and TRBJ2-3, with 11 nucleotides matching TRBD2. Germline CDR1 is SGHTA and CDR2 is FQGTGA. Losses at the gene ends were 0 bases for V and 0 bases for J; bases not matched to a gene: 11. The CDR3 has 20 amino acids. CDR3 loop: CASSLTMWASGGTSTDTQYF. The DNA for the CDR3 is TGTGCCAGCAGCTTAACGATGTGGGCTAGCGGGGGGACTAGCACAGATACGCAGTATTTT.

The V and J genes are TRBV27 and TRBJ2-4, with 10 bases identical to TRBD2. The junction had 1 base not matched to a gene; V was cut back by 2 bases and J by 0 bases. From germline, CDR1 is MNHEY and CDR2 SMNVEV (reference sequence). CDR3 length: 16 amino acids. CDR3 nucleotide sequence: TGTGCCAGCAGTTTAGTAGCGGGAGGAGCCAAAAACATTCAGTACTTC. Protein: CASSLVAGGAKNIQYF.

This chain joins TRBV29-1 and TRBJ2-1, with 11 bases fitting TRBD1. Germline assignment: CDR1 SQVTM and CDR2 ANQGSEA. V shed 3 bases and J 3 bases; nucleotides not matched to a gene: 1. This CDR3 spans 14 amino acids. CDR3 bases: TGCAGCGTTGAGGGACAGGGGGACTACAATGAGCAGTTCTTC. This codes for CSVEGQGDYNEQFF.